This TCR beta chain was sequenced in a study of T cells after yellow fever vaccination. Looked up from germline, CDR1 is MNHEY and CDR2 is SVGEGT. The CDR3 length is 17 residues. J gave up 4 bases and V 2 bases, and 8 bases lay outside the gene matches. One entry per CDR3 protein results from TCRdb running MiXCR on the 5' RACE reads. The table includes around 500,000 distinct CDR3 sequences, roughly 22% detected once. The rearrangement joins TRBV6-2 or TRBV6-3 to TRBJ2-3, with 11 bases aligning to TRBD2. Source: PBMCs, taken around 3 weeks after the first yellow fever vaccination. This sequence was found in a man aged 18 to 30 who received the YFV17D yellow fever vaccine. The CDR3 is CASSYPSSGGRPDTQYF. CDR3 DNA: TGTGCCAGCAGTTACCCTTCTAGCGGGGGGCGACCAGATACGCAGTATTTT.